The 2 T cell receptor beta chains presented below share a single source sample, sequenced in a study of T cell responses to AZD1222 COVID-19 vaccine. TCRdb's table, derived via immunoSEQ multiplex PCR, lists solely in-frame clones and lacks some. The sample comprises approximately 150,000 clones, about 88% of which are singletons, and around 4.9% rests with the top ten. The material was peripheral blood, obtained on day 0 of AZD1222 vaccination. These receptor sequences come from an adult in good health.

The chain links TRBV2 to TRBJ1-5, with 8 bases aligning to TRBD1. V was pared by 4 bases and J by 5 bases, with 7 bases of the junction left unmatched. CDR1 and CDR2 (germline): SNHLY, FYNNEI. This CDR3 has 15 amino acids. The CDR3 DNA sequence: TGTGCCAGCAGTGCCAGGACAGGGAGAGATCAGCCCCAGCATTTT. It codes for CASSARTGRDQPQHF.

In this sample, this clone turned up once. The chain carries TRBV3-1 (or the pseudogene TRBV3-2) and TRBJ1-5; D remains unclear. Germline V gives CDR1 LGHDT, CDR2 YNNKEL (reference sequence). The CDR3 totals 14 residues. V lost 1 base and J lost 5, with 9 bases in between. The CDR3 region has the DNA TGTGCCAGCAGCCAAGGGGGATGGGATCAGCCCCAGCATTTT. Translated: CASSQGGWDQPQHF.